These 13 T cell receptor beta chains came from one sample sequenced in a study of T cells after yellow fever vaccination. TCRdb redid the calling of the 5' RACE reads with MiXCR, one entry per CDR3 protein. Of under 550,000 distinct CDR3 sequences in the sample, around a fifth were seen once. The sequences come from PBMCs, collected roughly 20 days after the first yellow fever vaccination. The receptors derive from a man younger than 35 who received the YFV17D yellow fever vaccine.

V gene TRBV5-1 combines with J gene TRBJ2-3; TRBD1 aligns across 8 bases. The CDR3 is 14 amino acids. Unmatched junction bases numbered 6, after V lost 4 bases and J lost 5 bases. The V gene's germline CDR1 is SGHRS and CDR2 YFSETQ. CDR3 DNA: TGCGCCAGCAGCCGCGACAGGGGTAAAGATACGCAGTATTTT. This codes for CASSRDRGKDTQYF.

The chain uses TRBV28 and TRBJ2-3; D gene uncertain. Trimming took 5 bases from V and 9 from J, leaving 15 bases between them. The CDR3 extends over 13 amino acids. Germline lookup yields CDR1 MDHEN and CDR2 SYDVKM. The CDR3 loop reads CASSIPTPTTQYF. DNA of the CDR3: TGTGCCAGCAGTATTCCGACTCCTACCACGCAGTATTTT.

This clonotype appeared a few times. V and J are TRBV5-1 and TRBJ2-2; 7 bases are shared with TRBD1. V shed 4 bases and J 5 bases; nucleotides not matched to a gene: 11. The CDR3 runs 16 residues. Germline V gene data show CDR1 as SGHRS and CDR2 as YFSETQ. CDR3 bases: TGCGCCAGCAGCCTAACCAAGGGGGCGCGGACCGGGGAGCTGTTTTTT. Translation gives CASSLTKGARTGELFF. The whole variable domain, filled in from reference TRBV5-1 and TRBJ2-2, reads KAGVTQTPRYLIKTRGQQVTLSCSPISGHRSVSWYQQTPGQGLQFLFEYFSETQRNKGNFPGRFSGRQFSNSRSEMNVSTLELGDSALYLCASSLTKGARTGELFFGEGSRLTVL.

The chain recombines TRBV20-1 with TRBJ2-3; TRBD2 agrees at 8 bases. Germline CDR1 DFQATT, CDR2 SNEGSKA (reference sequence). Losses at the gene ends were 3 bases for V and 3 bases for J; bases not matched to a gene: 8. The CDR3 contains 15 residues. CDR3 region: CSARMGSGVTDTQYF. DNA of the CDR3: TGCAGTGCTAGGATGGGTAGCGGGGTAACAGATACGCAGTATTTT.

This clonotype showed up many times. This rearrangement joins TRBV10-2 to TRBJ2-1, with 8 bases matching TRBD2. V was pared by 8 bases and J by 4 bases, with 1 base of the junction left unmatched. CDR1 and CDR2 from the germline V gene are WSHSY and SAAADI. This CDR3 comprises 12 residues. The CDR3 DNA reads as TGCGCCAGCCGACTAGCGTACAATGAGCAGTTCTTC. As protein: CASRLAYNEQFF.

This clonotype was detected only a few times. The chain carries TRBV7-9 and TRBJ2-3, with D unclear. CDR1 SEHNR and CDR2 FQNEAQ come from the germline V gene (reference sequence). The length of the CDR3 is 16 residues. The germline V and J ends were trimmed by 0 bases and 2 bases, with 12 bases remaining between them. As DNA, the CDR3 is TGTGCCAGCAGCTTAGCGCACTACCGGAACACAGATACGCAGTATTTT. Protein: CASSLAHYRNTDTQYF.

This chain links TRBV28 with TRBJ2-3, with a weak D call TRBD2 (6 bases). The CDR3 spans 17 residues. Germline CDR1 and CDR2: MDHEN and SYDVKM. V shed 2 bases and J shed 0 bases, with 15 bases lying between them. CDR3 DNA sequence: TGTGCCAGCAGTTTAGGGGATGCGGGGTTTAGCACAGATACGCAGTATTTT. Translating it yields CASSLGDAGFSTDTQYF.

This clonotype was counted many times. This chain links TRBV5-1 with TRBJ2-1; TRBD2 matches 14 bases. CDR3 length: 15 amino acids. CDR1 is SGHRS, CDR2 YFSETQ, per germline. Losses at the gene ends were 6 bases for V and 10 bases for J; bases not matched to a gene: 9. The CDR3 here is CASKRPGLAGAEQFF. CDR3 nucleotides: TGCGCCAGCAAAAGGCCGGGACTAGCGGGGGCCGAGCAGTTCTTC.

The DNA of the CDR3 is TGTGCCAGCAGTTTTTCAGGGACGGCTCAGCCCCAGCATTTT. Protein: CASSFSGTAQPQHF. V is TRBV12-3 or TRBV12-4 and J is TRBJ1-5; TRBD1 is a possible D gene (5 bases). CDR3 length: 14 residues. Trimming removed 3 bases from V and 6 bases from J, with 12 bases in between.

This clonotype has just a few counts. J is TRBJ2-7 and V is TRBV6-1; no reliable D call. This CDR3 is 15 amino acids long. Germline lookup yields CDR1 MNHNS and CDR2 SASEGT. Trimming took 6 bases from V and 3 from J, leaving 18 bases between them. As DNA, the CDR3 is TGTGCCAGCAGCGCGGTTGGTAGCAGCTACTACGAGCAGTACGTC. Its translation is CASSAVGSSYYEQYV.

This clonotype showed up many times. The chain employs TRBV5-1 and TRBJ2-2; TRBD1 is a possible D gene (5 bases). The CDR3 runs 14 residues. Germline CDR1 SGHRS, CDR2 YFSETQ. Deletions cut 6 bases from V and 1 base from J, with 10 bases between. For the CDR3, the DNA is TGCGCCAGCACGGAAGGGGAGAACACCGGGGAGCTGTTTTTT. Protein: CASTEGENTGELFF.

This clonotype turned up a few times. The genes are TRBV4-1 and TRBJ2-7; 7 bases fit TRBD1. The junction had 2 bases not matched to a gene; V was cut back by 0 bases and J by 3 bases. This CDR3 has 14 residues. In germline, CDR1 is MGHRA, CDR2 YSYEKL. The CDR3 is CASSQDRDSYEQYV. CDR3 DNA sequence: TGCGCCAGCAGCCAAGACCGGGACAGCTACGAGCAGTACGTC.

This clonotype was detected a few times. In nucleotides, the CDR3 is TGTGCCAGCAGCCAAACACCGGGACAGGCACGCACTGAAGCTTTCTTT. It codes for CASSQTPGQARTEAFF. V and J are TRBV4-2 and TRBJ1-1; 8 positions match TRBD1. The germline V gene encodes CDR1 LGHNA and CDR2 YNFKEQ. CDR3 length equals 16 residues. V lost 2 bases to trimming and J lost 4 bases; unmatched junction nucleotides: 9.